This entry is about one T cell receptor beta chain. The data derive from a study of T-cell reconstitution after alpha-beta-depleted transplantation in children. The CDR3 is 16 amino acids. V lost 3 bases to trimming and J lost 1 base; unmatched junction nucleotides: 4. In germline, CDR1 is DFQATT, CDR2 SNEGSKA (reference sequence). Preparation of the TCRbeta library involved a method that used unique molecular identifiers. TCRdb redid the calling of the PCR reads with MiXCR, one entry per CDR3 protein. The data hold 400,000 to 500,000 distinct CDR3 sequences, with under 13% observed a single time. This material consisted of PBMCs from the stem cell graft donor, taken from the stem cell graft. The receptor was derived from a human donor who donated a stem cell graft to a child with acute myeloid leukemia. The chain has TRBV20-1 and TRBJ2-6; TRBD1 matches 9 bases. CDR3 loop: CSASGDRVSGANVLTF. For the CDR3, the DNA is TGCAGTGCTAGCGGGGACAGGGTGTCTGGGGCCAACGTCCTGACTTTC.